This is a list of T cell receptor beta chains from one sample in a study of cytomegalovirus exposure and HLA in healthy donors. Assay used: immunoSEQ multiplex PCR; TCRdb lists only in-frame clones, some missing. This sample has under 200,000 clones, with approximately 71% found just once. Material for sequencing was PBMCs. The receptor set was obtained from a woman aged 18-29 years in good health and CMV-seropositive. CDR3s include the opening cysteine and the closing phenylalanine or tryptophan. A D gene is named only where the DNA matches it firmly. The listing skips clone size in some rows; elsewhere it reads once, few, many or a size class.

j_gene: TRBJ2-3; abundance: NA; v_gene: TRBV7-2; d_gene: TRBD2; CDR3aa: CASSSRLAGVDTQYF; CDR3nt: TGTGCCAGCAGCTCGCGACTAGCGGGGGTGGATACGCAGTATTTT
j_gene: TRBJ2-7; abundance: NA; v_gene: TRBV6-5; d_gene: NA; CDR3aa: CASSLQERSSYEQYF; CDR3nt: TGTGCCAGCAGTTTACAGGAACGTAGCTCCTACGAGCAGTACTTC
j_gene: TRBJ2-7; abundance: NA; v_gene: TRBV7-2; d_gene: TRBD2; CDR3aa: CASSLTSGGMTYEQYF; CDR3nt: TGTGCCAGCAGCTTGACTAGCGGGGGTATGACCTACGAGCAGTACTTC
j_gene: TRBJ1-4; abundance: NA; v_gene: TRBV15; d_gene: TRBD1; CDR3aa: CATSRETGGNEKLFF; CDR3nt: TGTGCCACCAGCAGAGAGACAGGGGGTAATGAAAAACTGTTTTTT
j_gene: TRBJ1-2; abundance: once; v_gene: TRBV5-6; d_gene: TRBD1; CDR3aa: CASRKGQRYSMATTF; CDR3nt: TGTGCCAGCAGGAAGGGACAGAGGTACTCTATGGCTACAACCTTC
j_gene: TRBJ2-5; abundance: NA; v_gene: TRBV7-9; d_gene: NA; CDR3aa: CASSLETTETQYF; CDR3nt: TGTGCCAGCAGCTTAGAGACTACTGAGACCCAGTACTTC
j_gene: TRBJ1-1; abundance: NA; v_gene: TRBV6-1; d_gene: NA; CDR3aa: CASSPGLDTEAFF; CDR3nt: TGTGCCAGCAGCCCCGGTCTGGACACTGAAGCTTTCTTT
j_gene: TRBJ1-5; abundance: NA; v_gene: TRBV27; d_gene: NA; CDR3aa: CASSQWFSNQPQHF; CDR3nt: TGTGCCAGCAGTCAGTGGTTTAGCAATCAGCCCCAGCATTTT
j_gene: TRBJ1-2; abundance: NA; v_gene: TRBV6-4; d_gene: TRBD1; CDR3aa: CASKPGQGYGYTF; CDR3nt: TGTGCCAGCAAACCGGGACAGGGCTATGGCTACACCTTC
j_gene: TRBJ1-5; abundance: NA; v_gene: TRBV30; d_gene: NA; CDR3aa: CAWSFGVNQPQHF; CDR3nt: TGTGCCTGGAGTTTCGGGGTCAATCAGCCCCAGCATTTT
j_gene: TRBJ2-1; abundance: few; v_gene: TRBV7-2; d_gene: TRBD2; CDR3aa: CASSLWASGENEQFF; CDR3nt: TGTGCCAGCAGCTTATGGGCTAGCGGGGAAAATGAGCAGTTCTTC
j_gene: TRBJ2-1; abundance: NA; v_gene: TRBV10-3; d_gene: NA; CDR3aa: CAISGSVRGKKSYNEQFF; CDR3nt: TGTGCCATCAGTGGATCTGTTCGTGGCAAAAAGTCCTACAATGAGCAGTTCTTC
j_gene: TRBJ2-1; abundance: few; v_gene: TRBV4-1; d_gene: NA; CDR3aa: CASSHGPSSYNEQFF; CDR3nt: TGCGCCAGCAGCCATGGTCCTAGCTCCTACAATGAGCAGTTCTTC
j_gene: TRBJ1-5; abundance: NA; v_gene: TRBV5-6; d_gene: NA; CDR3aa: CASSLRGSLGRNQPQHF; CDR3nt: TGTGCCAGCAGCTTGAGGGGGTCTTTAGGACGCAATCAGCCCCAGCATTTT
j_gene: TRBJ1-4; abundance: few; v_gene: TRBV5-5; d_gene: NA; CDR3aa: CASSSEQAATNEKLFF; CDR3nt: TGTGCCAGCAGCTCGGAACAGGCTGCAACTAATGAAAAACTGTTTTTT
j_gene: TRBJ2-3; abundance: NA; v_gene: TRBV14; d_gene: TRBD2; CDR3aa: CASSQDLVLRAGGLSSTDTQYF; CDR3nt: TGTGCCAGCAGCCAAGATCTTGTCCTGAGAGCGGGGGGGCTTTCTAGCACAGATACGCAGTATTTT
j_gene: TRBJ2-1; abundance: few; v_gene: TRBV30; d_gene: TRBD2; CDR3aa: CAWSRTGGPWNEQFF; CDR3nt: TGTGCCTGGAGTCGAACGGGGGGGCCATGGAATGAGCAGTTCTTC
j_gene: TRBJ2-7; abundance: NA; v_gene: TRBV21-1; d_gene: NA; CDR3aa: CASSKLLGSTGLSYEQYF; CDR3nt: TGTGCCAGCAGCAAACTGCTTGGATCGACAGGGTTATCCTACGAGCAGTACTTC
j_gene: TRBJ1-2; abundance: NA; v_gene: TRBV6-5; d_gene: TRBD1; CDR3aa: CASLPGQGYGYTF; CDR3nt: TGTGCCAGCCTACCCGGACAGGGCTATGGCTACACCTTC
j_gene: TRBJ1-2; abundance: NA; v_gene: TRBV6-1; d_gene: NA; CDR3aa: CASSEANRVGYTF; CDR3nt: TGTGCCAGCAGTGAGGCGAACAGGGTCGGCTACACCTTC
j_gene: TRBJ2-5; abundance: few; v_gene: TRBV19; d_gene: TRBD1; CDR3aa: CASSPPRGLETQYF; CDR3nt: TGTGCCAGTAGTCCTCCCAGGGGGCTCGAGACCCAGTACTTC
j_gene: TRBJ2-7; abundance: NA; v_gene: TRBV29-1; d_gene: NA; CDR3aa: CSVGAAGEQYF; CDR3nt: TGCAGCGTCGGTGCCGCTGGCGAGCAGTACTTC
j_gene: TRBJ1-5; abundance: NA; v_gene: TRBV19; d_gene: TRBD1; CDR3aa: CASRRTGDGDQPQHF; CDR3nt: TGTGCCAGTAGACGAACAGGGGATGGGGATCAGCCCCAGCATTTT
j_gene: TRBJ2-6; abundance: few; v_gene: TRBV7-3; d_gene: NA; CDR3aa: CASSGPYGGANVLTF; CDR3nt: TGTGCCAGCAGTGGGCCTTATGGTGGGGCCAACGTCCTGACTTTC